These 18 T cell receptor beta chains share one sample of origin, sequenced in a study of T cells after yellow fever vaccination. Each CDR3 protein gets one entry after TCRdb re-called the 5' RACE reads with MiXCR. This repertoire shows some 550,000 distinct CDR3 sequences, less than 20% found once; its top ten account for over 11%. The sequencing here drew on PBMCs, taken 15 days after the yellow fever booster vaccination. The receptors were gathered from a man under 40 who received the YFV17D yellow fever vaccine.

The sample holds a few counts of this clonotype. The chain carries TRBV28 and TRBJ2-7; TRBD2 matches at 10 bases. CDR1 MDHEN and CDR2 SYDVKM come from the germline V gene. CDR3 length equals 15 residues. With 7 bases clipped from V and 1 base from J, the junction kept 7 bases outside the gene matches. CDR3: CASTSSSGRSYEQYF. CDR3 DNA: TGTGCCAGCACCTCCTCTAGCGGGAGATCCTACGAGCAGTACTTC. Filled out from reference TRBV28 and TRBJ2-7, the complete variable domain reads DVKVTQSSRYLVKRTGEKVFLECVQDMDHENMFWYRQDPGLGLRLIYFSYDVKMKEKGDIPEGYSVSREKKERFSLILESASTNQTSMYLCASTSSSGRSYEQYFGPGTRLTVT.

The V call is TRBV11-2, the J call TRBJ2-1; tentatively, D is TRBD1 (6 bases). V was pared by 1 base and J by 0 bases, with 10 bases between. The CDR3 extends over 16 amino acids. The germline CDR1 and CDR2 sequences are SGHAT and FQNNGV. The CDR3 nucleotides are TGTGCCAGCAGCTTAGCTAGGGGGAGCTCCTACAATGAGCAGTTCTTC. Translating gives CASSLARGSSYNEQFF.

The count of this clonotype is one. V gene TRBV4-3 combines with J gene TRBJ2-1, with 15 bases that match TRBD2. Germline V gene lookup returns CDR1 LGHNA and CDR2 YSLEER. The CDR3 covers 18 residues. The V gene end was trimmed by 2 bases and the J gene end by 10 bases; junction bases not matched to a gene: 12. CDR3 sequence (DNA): TGCGCCAGCAGCCAACCAAGGACTAGCGGGAGGGCCTATGTGGAGCAGTTCTTC. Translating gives CASSQPRTSGRAYVEQFF.

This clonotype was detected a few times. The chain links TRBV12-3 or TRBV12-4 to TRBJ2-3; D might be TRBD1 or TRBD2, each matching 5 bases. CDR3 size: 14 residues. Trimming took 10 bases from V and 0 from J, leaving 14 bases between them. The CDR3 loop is CATPGTESTDTQYF. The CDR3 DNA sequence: TGTGCCACCCCCGGGACGGAAAGCACAGATACGCAGTATTTT.

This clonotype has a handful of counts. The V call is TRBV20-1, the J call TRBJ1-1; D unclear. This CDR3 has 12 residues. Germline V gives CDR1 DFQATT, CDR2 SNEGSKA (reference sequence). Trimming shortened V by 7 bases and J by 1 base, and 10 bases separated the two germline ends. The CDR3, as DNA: TGCAGTGTTGACGTCGGGAACACTGAAGCTTTCTTT. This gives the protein CSVDVGNTEAFF.

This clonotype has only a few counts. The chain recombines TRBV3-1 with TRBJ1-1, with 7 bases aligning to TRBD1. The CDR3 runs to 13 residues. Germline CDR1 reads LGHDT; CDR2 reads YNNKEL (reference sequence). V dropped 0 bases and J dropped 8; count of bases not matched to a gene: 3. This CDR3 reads CASSQDGRGEAFF. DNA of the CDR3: TGTGCCAGCAGCCAAGATGGCAGGGGGGAAGCTTTCTTT.

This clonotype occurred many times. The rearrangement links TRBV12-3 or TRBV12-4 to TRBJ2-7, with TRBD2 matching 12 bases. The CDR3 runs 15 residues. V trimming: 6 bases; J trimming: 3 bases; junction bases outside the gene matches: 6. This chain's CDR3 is CASSLGTSGRYEQYF. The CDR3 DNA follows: TGTGCCAGCAGCCTCGGGACTAGCGGGCGCTACGAGCAGTACTTC.

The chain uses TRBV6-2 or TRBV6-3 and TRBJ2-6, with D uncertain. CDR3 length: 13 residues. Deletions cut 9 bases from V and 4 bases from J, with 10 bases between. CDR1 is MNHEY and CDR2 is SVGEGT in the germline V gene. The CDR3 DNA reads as TGTGCCAGACAGCGTCGGGGGGCCAACGTCCTGACTTTC. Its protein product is CARQRRGANVLTF.

CDR3 region: CASSWDPSGNTQYF. As DNA, the CDR3 is TGCGCCAGCAGCTGGGATCCTAGCGGAAATACGCAGTATTTT. The V gene is TRBV5-1, the J gene TRBJ2-3; 7 nucleotides agree with TRBD2. CDR3 length equals 14 residues. The V gene end was trimmed by 3 bases and the J gene end by 7 bases; junction bases not matched to a gene: 8. Looked up from germline, CDR1 is SGHRS and CDR2 is YFSETQ.

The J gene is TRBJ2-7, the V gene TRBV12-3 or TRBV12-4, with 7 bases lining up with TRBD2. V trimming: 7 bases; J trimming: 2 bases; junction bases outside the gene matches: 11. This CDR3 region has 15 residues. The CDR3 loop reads CASTAYGAGAYEQYF. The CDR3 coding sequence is TGTGCCAGCACGGCCTACGGGGCGGGAGCCTACGAGCAGTACTTC.

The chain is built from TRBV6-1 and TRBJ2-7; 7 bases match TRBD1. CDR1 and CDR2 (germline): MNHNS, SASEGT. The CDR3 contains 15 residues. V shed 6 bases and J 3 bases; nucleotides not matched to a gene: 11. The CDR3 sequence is CASSLTQGNYYEQYF. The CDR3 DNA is TGTGCCAGCAGCTTGACACAGGGGAACTACTACGAGCAGTACTTC.

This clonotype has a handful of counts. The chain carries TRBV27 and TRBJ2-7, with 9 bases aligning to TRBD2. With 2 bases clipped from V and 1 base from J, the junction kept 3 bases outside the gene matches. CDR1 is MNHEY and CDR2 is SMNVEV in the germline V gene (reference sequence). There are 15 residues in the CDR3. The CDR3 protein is CASSLKTSGSYEQYF. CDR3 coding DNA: TGTGCCAGCAGTTTAAAAACTAGCGGGTCCTACGAGCAGTACTTC.

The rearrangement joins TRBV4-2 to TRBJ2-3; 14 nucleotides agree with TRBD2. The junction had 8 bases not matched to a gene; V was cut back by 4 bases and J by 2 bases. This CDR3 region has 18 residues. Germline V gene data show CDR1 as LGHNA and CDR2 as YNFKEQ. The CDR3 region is CASSPGLAGAQFTDTQYF. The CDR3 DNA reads TGTGCCAGCAGCCCGGGACTAGCGGGAGCACAATTCACAGATACGCAGTATTTT.

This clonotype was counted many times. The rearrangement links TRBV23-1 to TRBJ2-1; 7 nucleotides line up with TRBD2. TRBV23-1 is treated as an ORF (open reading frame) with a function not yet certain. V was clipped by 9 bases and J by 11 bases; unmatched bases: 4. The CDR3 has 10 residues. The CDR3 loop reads CARLGGKQFF. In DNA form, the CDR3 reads TGCGCCAGACTGGGGGGGAAGCAGTTCTTC.

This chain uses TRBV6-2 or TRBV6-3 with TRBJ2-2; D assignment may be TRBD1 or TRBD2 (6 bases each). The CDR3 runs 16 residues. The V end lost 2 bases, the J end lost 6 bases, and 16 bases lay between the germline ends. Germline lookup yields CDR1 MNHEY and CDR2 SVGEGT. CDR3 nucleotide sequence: TGTGCCAGCAGTTACGATTGGGGGCGGGACGCCGGGGAGCTGTTTTTT. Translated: CASSYDWGRDAGELFF.

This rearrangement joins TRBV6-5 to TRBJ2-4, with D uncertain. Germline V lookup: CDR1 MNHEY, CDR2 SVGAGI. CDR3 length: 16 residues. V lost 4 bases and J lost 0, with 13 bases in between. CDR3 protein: CASSSGLLLAKNIQYF. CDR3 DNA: TGTGCCAGCAGTTCGGGCCTCCTGCTAGCCAAAAACATTCAGTACTTC.

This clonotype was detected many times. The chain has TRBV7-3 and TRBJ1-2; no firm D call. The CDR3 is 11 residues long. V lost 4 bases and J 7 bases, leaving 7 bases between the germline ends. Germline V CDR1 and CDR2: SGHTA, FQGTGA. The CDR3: CASSSGPGYTF. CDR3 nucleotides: TGTGCCAGCAGCTCCGGACCTGGCTACACCTTC.

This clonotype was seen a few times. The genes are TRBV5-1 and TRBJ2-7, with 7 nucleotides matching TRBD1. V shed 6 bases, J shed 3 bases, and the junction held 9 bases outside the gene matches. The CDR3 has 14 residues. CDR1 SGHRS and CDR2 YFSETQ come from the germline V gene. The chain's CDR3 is CASTEGGQRYEQYF. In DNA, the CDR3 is TGCGCCAGCACGGAAGGGGGCCAACGCTACGAGCAGTACTTC. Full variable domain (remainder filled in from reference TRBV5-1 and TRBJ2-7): KAGVTQTPRYLIKTRGQQVTLSCSPISGHRSVSWYQQTPGQGLQFLFEYFSETQRNKGNFPGRFSGRQFSNSRSEMNVSTLELGDSALYLCASTEGGQRYEQYFGPGTRLTVT.